This T cell receptor beta chain was profiled in a study of regulatory T cells in long-lasting Graves disease. Across the study: For a period under 3 months, newly diagnosed Graves' patients had taken antithyroid drugs.

Stated time point: newly diagnosed GD, antithyroid drugs for less than 3 months. PBMC RNA was the source of the TCR library. Germline V gene sequence: CDR1 SGHVS, CDR2 FNYEAQ. Trimming pared 1 base from V and 4 bases from J, leaving 10 bases between. This CDR3 has 14 amino acids. The study's findings and limits: Persistent cases of Graves' showed reduced TCR diversity relative to newly diagnosed patients.

This clonotype came up many times. Its antigen is currently unknown. For TCR beta, libraries came from iRepertoire HTBI primers and Arm-PCR of CDR3 regions. TCRdb itself ran the multiplex PCR reads through MiXCR, one entry per CDR3 protein. The sample has approximately 350,000 distinct CDR3 sequences; roughly 17% are singletons. The same specimen was also included in a second study, on T cells in Graves' hyperthyroidism and ophthalmopathy. That source reports: The hyperthyroidism was newly diagnosed and had lasted under 2 months; the patients were aged 18 to 65. In making diagnoses, clinical symptoms, serum thyroxine and TRAb, thyroid ultrasound and orbital computed tomography were all used.

This receptor was identified in a woman aged 18-29 years with Graves disease. This chain links TRBV7-6 with TRBJ2-5, with TRBD1 as a possible D gene (5 bases). The material was peripheral blood mononuclear cells (PBMCs), obtained at new diagnosis, from a patient treated with antithyroid drugs. The CDR3 sequence is CASSLGREGETQYF. The DNA for the CDR3 is TGTGCCAGCAGCTTAGGCAGGGAAGGAGAGACCCAGTACTTC.